The sequence of this TCR beta chain was determined in a study of blood T cell repertoires in COVID-19. Background on the study: COVID-19 samples collected from the United States, Italy and Spain covered acute and convalescent phases. In each case, the material was cDNA or gDNA derived from T cells, B-cell-depleted T cells, or PBMCs.

As handled by the study authors: Amplification of reference gene primers provided the estimated nucleated cell counts. Profiled with immunoSEQ multiplex PCR; TCRdb holds only in-frame clones, not every one. D and trimming were read from the DNA, whereas the V and J calls and clone size are those reported in that table. The profile shows around 190,000 clones, roughly 83% of them singletons. This clone turned up a few times. The sequenced material came from peripheral blood. The origin of this receptor is a human donor in a cohort sampled during active COVID-19.

This CDR3 reads CASSLRTGLTEAFF. The CDR3 nucleotides are TGTGCCAGCAGCCTCCGGACAGGGCTTACTGAAGCTTTCTTT. The chain combines TRBV7-9 with TRBJ1-1, with 8 bases identical to TRBD1. The CDR3 contains 14 residues. With V trimmed by 5 bases and J by 5 bases, 7 bases remained unmatched. The germline V gene has CDR1 SEHNR and CDR2 FQNEAQ (reference sequence).